Detailed here is one TCR beta chain. This record belongs to a study of blood T cell repertoires in COVID-19. About the study: T cells, B-cell-depleted T cells, or PBMCs provided the cDNA or gDNA that served as material.

The V gene's germline CDR1 is SGHTA and CDR2 FQGNSA. CDR3 length equals 14 residues. Trimming stripped 1 base from V and 10 bases from J, with 14 bases between. The data were produced by immunoSEQ multiplex PCR, yet TCRdb's version contains in-frame clones alone and is incomplete. The data show 390,000 or so clones, 90% seen once. This clonotype was sampled from a young man with active or convalescent COVID-19. This chain uses TRBV7-2 with TRBJ2-1; possibly TRBD1 for D (5 bases). Source material: peripheral blood. CDR3 DNA sequence: TGTGCCAGCAGCTTAGTGACAGACCGAGTGGAGCAGTTCTTC. Translating gives CASSLVTDRVEQFF.